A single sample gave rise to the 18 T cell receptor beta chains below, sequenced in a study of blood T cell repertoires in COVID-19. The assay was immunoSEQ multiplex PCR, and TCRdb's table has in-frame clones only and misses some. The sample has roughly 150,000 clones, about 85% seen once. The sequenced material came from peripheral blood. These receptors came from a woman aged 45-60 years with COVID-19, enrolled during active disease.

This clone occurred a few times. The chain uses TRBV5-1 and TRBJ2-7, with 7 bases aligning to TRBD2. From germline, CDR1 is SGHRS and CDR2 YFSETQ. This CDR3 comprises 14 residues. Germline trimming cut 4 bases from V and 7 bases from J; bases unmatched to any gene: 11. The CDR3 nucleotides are TGCGCCAGCAGCCCCGCGGCGGGGGTGGGAGAGCAGTACTTC. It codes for CASSPAAGVGEQYF.

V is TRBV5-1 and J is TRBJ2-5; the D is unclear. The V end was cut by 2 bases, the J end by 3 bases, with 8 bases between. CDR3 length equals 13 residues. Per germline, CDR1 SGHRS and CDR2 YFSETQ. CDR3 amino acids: CASSFTVEETQYF. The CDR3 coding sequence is TGCGCCAGCAGCTTTACAGTAGAAGAGACCCAGTACTTC.

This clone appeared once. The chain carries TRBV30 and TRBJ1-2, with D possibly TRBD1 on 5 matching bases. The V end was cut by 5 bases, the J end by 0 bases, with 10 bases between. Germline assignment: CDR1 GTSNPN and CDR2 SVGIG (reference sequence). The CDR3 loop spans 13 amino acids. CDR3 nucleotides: TGTGCCTGGCTGGACACCTCTAACTATGGCTACACCTTC. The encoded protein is CAWLDTSNYGYTF. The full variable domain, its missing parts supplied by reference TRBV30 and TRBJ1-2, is SQTIHQWPATLVQPVGSPLSLECTVEGTSNPNLYWYRQAAGRGLQLLFYSVGIGQISSEVPQNLSASRPQDRQFILSSKKLLLSDSGFYLCAWLDTSNYGYTFGSGTRLTVV.

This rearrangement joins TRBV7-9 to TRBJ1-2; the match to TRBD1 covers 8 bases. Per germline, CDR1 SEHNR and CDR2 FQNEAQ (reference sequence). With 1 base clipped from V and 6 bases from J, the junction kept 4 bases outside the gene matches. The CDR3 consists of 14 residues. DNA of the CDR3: TGTGCCAGCAGCTTAGTTACAGGGGGACATGGCTACACCTTC. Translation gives CASSLVTGGHGYTF.

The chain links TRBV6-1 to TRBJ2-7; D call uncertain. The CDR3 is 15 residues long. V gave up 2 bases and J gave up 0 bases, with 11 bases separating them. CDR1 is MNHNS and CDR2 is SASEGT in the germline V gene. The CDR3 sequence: CASSELPASSYEQYF. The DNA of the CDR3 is TGTGCCAGCAGTGAACTGCCAGCTAGCTCCTACGAGCAGTACTTC.

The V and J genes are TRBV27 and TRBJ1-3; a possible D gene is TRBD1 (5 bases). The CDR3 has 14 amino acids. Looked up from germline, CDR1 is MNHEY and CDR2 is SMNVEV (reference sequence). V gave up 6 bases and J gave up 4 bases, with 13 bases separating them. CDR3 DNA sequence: TGTGCCAGCAGCCCTCAGGCAGGGGGAAACACCATATATTTT. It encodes CASSPQAGGNTIYF.

The CDR3 DNA reads TGTGCCAGCAGCTTAGATTATCAGGGTCTGGGCTACACCTTC. Translated, it gives CASSLDYQGLGYTF. This chain connects TRBV11-2 to TRBJ1-2; maybe TRBD1 (5 bases). Trimming took 0 bases from V and 8 from J, leaving 13 bases between them. Germline V gives CDR1 SGHAT, CDR2 FQNNGV. This CDR3 region has 14 residues. The whole variable domain, filled in from reference TRBV11-2 and TRBJ1-2, reads EAGVAQSPRYKIIEKRQSVAFWCNPISGHATLYWYQQILGQGPKLLIQFQNNGVVDDSQLPKDRFSAERLKGVDSTLKIQPAKLEDSAVYLCASSLDYQGLGYTFGSGTRLTVV.

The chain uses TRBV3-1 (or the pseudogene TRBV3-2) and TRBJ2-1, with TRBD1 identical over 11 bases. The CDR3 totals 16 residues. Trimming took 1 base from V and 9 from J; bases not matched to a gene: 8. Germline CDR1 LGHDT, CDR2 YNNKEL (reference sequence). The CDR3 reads CASSQGVGQGAGEQFF. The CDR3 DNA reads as TGTGCCAGCAGCCAAGGTGTTGGACAGGGGGCGGGTGAGCAGTTCTTC.

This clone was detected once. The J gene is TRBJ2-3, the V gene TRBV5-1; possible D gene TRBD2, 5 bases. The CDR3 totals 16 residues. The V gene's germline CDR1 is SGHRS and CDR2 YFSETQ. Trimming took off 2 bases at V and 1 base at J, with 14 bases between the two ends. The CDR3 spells CASSFQNGRGTDTQYF. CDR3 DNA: TGCGCCAGCAGCTTCCAGAATGGGCGGGGCACAGATACGCAGTATTTT.

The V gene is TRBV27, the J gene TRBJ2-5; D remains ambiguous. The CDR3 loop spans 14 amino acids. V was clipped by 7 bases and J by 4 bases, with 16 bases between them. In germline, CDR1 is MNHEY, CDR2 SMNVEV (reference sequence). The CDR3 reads CASKPAELVETQYF. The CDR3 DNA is TGTGCCAGCAAACCTGCCGAGTTAGTAGAGACCCAGTACTTC.

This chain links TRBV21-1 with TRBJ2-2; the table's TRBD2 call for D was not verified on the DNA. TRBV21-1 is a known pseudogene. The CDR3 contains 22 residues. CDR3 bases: TGTGCCAGCAGTATCTTGAGCCCCACGGAGGAAAACGCTACCACCGCCACCGGGGAGCTGTTTTTT. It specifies CASSILSPTEENATTATGELFF.

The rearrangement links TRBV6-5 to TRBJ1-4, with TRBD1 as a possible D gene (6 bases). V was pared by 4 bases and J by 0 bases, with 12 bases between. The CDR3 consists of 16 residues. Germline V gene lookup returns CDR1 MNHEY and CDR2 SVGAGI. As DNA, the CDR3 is TGTGCCAGCAGTTCCCGACAGGAGGCAACTAATGAAAAACTGTTTTTT. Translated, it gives CASSSRQEATNEKLFF.

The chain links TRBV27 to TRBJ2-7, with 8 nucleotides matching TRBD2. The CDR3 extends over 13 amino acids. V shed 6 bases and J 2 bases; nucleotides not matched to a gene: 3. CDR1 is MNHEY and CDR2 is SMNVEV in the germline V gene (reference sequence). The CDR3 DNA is TGTGCCAGCAGCGCGGGGGGCACCTACGAGCAGTACTTC. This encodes CASSAGGTYEQYF.

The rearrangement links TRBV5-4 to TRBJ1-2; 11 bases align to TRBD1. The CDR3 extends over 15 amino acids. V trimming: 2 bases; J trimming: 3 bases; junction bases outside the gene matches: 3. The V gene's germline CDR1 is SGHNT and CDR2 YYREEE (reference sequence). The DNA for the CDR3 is TGTGCCAGCAGCTTTGGGGACAGGGGGTACTATGGCTACACCTTC. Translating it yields CASSFGDRGYYGYTF.

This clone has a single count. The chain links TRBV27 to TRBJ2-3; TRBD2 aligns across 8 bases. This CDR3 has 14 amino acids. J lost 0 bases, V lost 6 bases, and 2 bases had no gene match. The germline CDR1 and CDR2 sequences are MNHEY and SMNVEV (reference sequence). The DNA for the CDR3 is TGTGCCAGCAGAACTAGCGGAAGCACAGATACGCAGTATTTT. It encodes CASRTSGSTDTQYF.

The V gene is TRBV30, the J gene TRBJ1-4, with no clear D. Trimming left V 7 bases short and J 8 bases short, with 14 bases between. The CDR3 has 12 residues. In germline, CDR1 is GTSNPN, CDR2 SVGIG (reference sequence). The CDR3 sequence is CALGLPGEKLFF. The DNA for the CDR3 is TGTGCCTTAGGACTCCCGGGGGAAAAACTGTTTTTT.

The CDR3 loop reads CASSYRTSGGPAPQYF. The CDR3 DNA reads as TGTGCCAGCAGCTATCGGACTAGCGGGGGGCCGGCCCCCCAGTACTTC. The chain carries TRBV5-6 and TRBJ2-5, with 14 nucleotides matching TRBD2. The CDR3 spans 16 residues. Trimming cost V 3 bases and J 9 bases; bases outside gene matches: 10. From germline, CDR1 is SGHDT and CDR2 YYEEEE.

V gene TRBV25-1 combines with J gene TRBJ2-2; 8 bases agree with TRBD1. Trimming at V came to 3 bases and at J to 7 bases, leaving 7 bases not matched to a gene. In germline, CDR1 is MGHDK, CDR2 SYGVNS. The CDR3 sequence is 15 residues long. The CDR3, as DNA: TGTGCCAGCAGTGATTCAGGACAGGGAGTCGGGGAGCTGTTTTTT. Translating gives CASSDSGQGVGELFF.